Detailed here is one TCR beta chain. Its cognate antigen has yet to be identified. No base quality values were provided; no much bigger clone lies one nucleotide off. The data originate from a study of tumor-infiltrating lymphocytes in localized non-small cell lung cancer listed by TCRdb under 2021. Some background on the complete study: The cohort covered several histologies, both smokers and never-smokers, and patients whose samples were collected after neoadjuvant chemotherapy. In total, the ICON cohort consisted of over a hundred surgical patients with localized non-small cell lung cancer who had their tumors resected. TCR sequencing was one of several integrated assays, alongside flow cytometry, multiplex immunofluorescence, RNA-seq, exome sequencing and proteomics, applied to the same patients. A total of some 56 patients were included in the paired tumor versus uninvolved lung comparison of immunoSEQ T-cell fraction. Each patient contributed resected tumor tissue and uninvolved lung tissue from the same patient, described as non-adjacent to the tumor.

Patient enrollment in ICON started in the first half of 2016, and the final patient was enrolled in late 2018. From a subcohort of about 70 patients, fresh tumor and matched uninvolved tissue were collected for in-depth immune analyses, including TCR sequencing. DNA isolated from bulk tissue, without cell sorting, was used for TCR sequencing. CDR1 and CDR2 are drawn from the germline V gene (reference sequence): SGHAT, FQDESV. Relative to germline, V is 2 bases shorter and J is 3 bases shorter, with 11 bases between their ends. Counted from cysteine to phenylalanine, this CDR3 has 15 amino acids. The CDR3 DNA has 45 bases and is translated from base 1. The paper's findings and limits, for the study overall: Because assay coverage varied across patients depending on available tissue quantity, TCR sequencing was performed for only a subset of the cohort. TCR-derived T-cell fraction did not differ between the flow cytometry-defined immunotypes IM1 (good prognosis) and IM2 (poor prognosis). In line with immunofluorescence CD3 counts, TCRbeta sequencing supported higher T cell infiltration in tumors compared with uninvolved lung tissue. Different pieces of the same tissue were used for different assays, so technical variation could not be separated from intratumor heterogeneity. Tumor T-cell fraction from TCR sequencing was not associated with recurrence-free survival (p = 0.61).

The immunoSEQ assay used for TCR sequencing gave the T-cell fraction in both tumor and uninvolved lung tissue. Regarding the original processing steps: For survival analysis, patients were divided into high (upper tertile) and low (lower two tertiles) T-cell fraction groups, which were compared by log-rank test. A signed-rank test was used to test paired tumor versus uninvolved lung differences in T-cell fraction. In its TCRdb copy, this immuneACCESS table keeps in-frame sequences only and misses some clones. Where compared with another copy, unresolved V genes explain less than half of these, and the others have no known cause. The V and J calls and clone size come from that table; D and trimming were worked out from the DNA. Here the sample has 16,000 or so clones; just under 80% occur a single time. The biggest ten clones account for around 4.9% of the sample.

This receptor was identified in a human donor with non-small cell lung cancer. The sample was lung tumor tissue. The V and J genes are TRBV11-1 and TRBJ2-1, with the D segment identity uncertain. The DNA sequence is TGTGCCAGCAGCTTAAGACTGATGGGCTACAATGAGCAGTTCTTC. The translation is CASSLRLMGYNEQFF.